This TCR beta chain is from a study of blood T cells in healthy people across ages. Study-wide background: Every two T cells gave about one barcoded beta molecule via template switching.

It was with a sample-barcoded 5' primer and a J-beta primer mix that a second PCR of roughly 7 to 12 cycles was run. MiXCR, applied by TCRdb to the 5' RACE reads, yields one record per CDR3 protein. The table includes 800,000 or so distinct CDR3 sequences, 20% to 25% detected once. V was cut by 2 bases and J by 0 bases, with 13 bases left in between. The CDR3 extends over 16 amino acids. Germline CDR1 SGHRS, CDR2 YFSETQ. Each donor was a healthy Caucasian individual from Russia, aged roughly 6 to 100. These data were also filed under a second study, of T cells of mothers and their children. Turning to that study: Extraction yielded RNA that went, in full, into cDNA synthesis at around 1.5 ug per 15 ul. TCR recombination output is shaped by thymic selection similarly in related and unrelated pairs.

Sequencing input: blood. This clonotype was obtained from a boy under 18 in good health. The chain is built from TRBV5-1 and TRBJ2-3; D may be TRBD1 (6 bases). The CDR3 spells CASSFTRTASTDTQYF. CDR3 DNA sequence: TGCGCCAGCAGCTTTACCCGGACAGCAAGCACAGATACGCAGTATTTT.